These T cell receptor beta chains were read from a single sample in a study of blood T cells in healthy people across ages. MiXCR was run by TCRdb on the 5' RACE reads, yielding one entry per CDR3 protein. This sample has 1.5 million to 1.8 million distinct CDR3 sequences, with approximately 43% found just once. Sequenced: blood. The receptors stem from a woman aged 18-29 years in good health. The CDR3 runs from the conserved cysteine through the conserved F or W. D genes are given only for firm matches. Some rows mark clone size as missing; the rest say once, few, many or name a class of expanded clone.

CDR3 protein: CASSQDPGREGLNTEAFF; CDR3 DNA: TGCGCCAGCAGCCAAGATCCCGGACGGGAGGGGTTAAACACTGAAGCTTTCTTT; clone size: .; D gene: .; V gene: TRBV4-3; J gene: TRBJ1-1
CDR3 protein: CASSSGTSGGSSYNEQYF; CDR3 DNA: TGTGCCAGCAGTTCAGGGACTAGCGGGGGTAGCTCCTACAATGAGCAGTACTTC; clone size: once; D gene: TRBD2; V gene: TRBV27; J gene: TRBJ2-5
CDR3 protein: CASSMGLAGPTFTNEQFF; CDR3 DNA: TGTGCCAGCAGCATGGGACTAGCGGGGCCCACCTTTACAAATGAGCAGTTCTTC; clone size: few; D gene: TRBD2; V gene: TRBV6-2/TRBV6-3; J gene: TRBJ2-1
CDR3 protein: CASSLTLSTQPQHF; CDR3 DNA: TGTGCCAGCAGCTTGACGCTAAGCACTCAGCCCCAGCATTTT; clone size: .; D gene: .; V gene: TRBV5-5; J gene: TRBJ1-5
CDR3 protein: CASSVDREYGYTF; CDR3 DNA: TGTGCCAGCAGCGTAGACAGGGAGTACGGCTACACCTTC; clone size: once; D gene: TRBD1; V gene: TRBV7-2; J gene: TRBJ1-2
CDR3 protein: CASSPLSTSGKTNERFF; CDR3 DNA: TGTGCCAGCAGTCCGCTATCGACCAGCGGGAAAACAAATGAGCGGTTCTTC; clone size: .; D gene: TRBD2; V gene: TRBV28; J gene: TRBJ2-1
CDR3 protein: CASSLTLKRNYNEQFF; CDR3 DNA: TGTGCCAGCAGCTTAACGCTCAAGCGGAACTACAATGAGCAGTTCTTC; clone size: few; D gene: .; V gene: TRBV7-9; J gene: TRBJ2-1
CDR3 protein: CASSYSPPSGGGRETQYF; CDR3 DNA: TGTGCCAGCAGTTACTCGCCCCCTTCAGGGGGCGGAAGGGAGACCCAGTACTTC; clone size: .; D gene: TRBD1; V gene: TRBV6-5; J gene: TRBJ2-5
CDR3 protein: CASSQLGLAGTDTQYF; CDR3 DNA: TGCGCCAGCAGCCAGCTTGGACTAGCCGGCACAGATACGCAGTATTTT; clone size: many; D gene: TRBD2; V gene: TRBV4-1; J gene: TRBJ2-3
CDR3 protein: CASSYPTGTSSYEQYF; CDR3 DNA: TGTGCCAGCAGTTATCCCACAGGTACCAGCTCCTACGAGCAGTACTTC; clone size: once; D gene: .; V gene: TRBV6-2/TRBV6-3; J gene: TRBJ2-7
CDR3 protein: CASLPTTTSTDTQYF; CDR3 DNA: TGTGCCAGCTTACCTACTACCACTAGCACAGATACGCAGTATTTT; clone size: .; D gene: .; V gene: TRBV18; J gene: TRBJ2-3
CDR3 protein: CASMPGQILSGELFF; CDR3 DNA: TGTGCCAGCATGCCAGGCCAGATTTTATCCGGGGAGCTGTTTTTT; clone size: .; D gene: .; V gene: TRBV6-2/TRBV6-3; J gene: TRBJ2-2
CDR3 protein: CASSLGTAGEQYF; CDR3 DNA: TGTGCCAGCAGCTTAGGAACAGCGGGGGAGCAGTACTTC; clone size: .; D gene: TRBD2; V gene: TRBV11-2; J gene: TRBJ2-7
CDR3 protein: CASSDIKTYNEQFF; CDR3 DNA: TGTGCCAGCAGCGATATTAAAACCTACAATGAGCAGTTCTTC; clone size: .; D gene: .; V gene: TRBV27; J gene: TRBJ2-1
CDR3 protein: CASSLSGTSLFDEQYF; CDR3 DNA: TGTGCCAGCAGCCTATCCGGGACTAGTCTTTTCGATGAGCAGTACTTC; clone size: .; D gene: TRBD2; V gene: TRBV3-1; J gene: TRBJ2-7
CDR3 protein: CASTRDTSGELFF; CDR3 DNA: TGTGCCAGCACCCGTGACACTTCCGGGGAGCTGTTTTTT; clone size: .; D gene: .; V gene: TRBV6-5; J gene: TRBJ2-2
CDR3 protein: CASSRQLNSYNEQYF; CDR3 DNA: TGTGCCAGCAGCAGACAGCTAAACTCCTACAATGAGCAGTACTTC; clone size: few; D gene: .; V gene: TRBV7-9; J gene: TRBJ2-7
CDR3 protein: CASGLEGNGNTEAFF; CDR3 DNA: TGTGCTAGTGGTTTGGAGGGAAATGGGAACACTGAAGCTTTCTTT; clone size: .; D gene: .; V gene: TRBV12-5; J gene: TRBJ1-1
CDR3 protein: CSAGDHGGYTF; CDR3 DNA: TGCAGTGCTGGGGACCACGGTGGCTACACCTTC; clone size: once; D gene: .; V gene: TRBV20-1; J gene: TRBJ1-2
CDR3 protein: CASSPPGLAGVNEQFF; CDR3 DNA: TGTGCCAGCTCACCACCGGGGCTAGCGGGAGTTAATGAGCAGTTCTTC; clone size: .; D gene: TRBD2; V gene: TRBV18; J gene: TRBJ2-1
CDR3 protein: CASSLDLPQETQYF; CDR3 DNA: TGTGCCAGCAGCTTAGATTTACCCCAAGAGACCCAGTACTTC; clone size: .; D gene: .; V gene: TRBV11-2; J gene: TRBJ2-5
CDR3 protein: CASSVITANTEAFF; CDR3 DNA: TGTGCCAGCAGCGTCATAACAGCGAACACTGAAGCTTTCTTT; clone size: .; D gene: .; V gene: TRBV9; J gene: TRBJ1-1
CDR3 protein: CASSQGRAGDNYGYTF; CDR3 DNA: TGTGCCAGCAGCCAAGGTCGGGCAGGGGATAACTATGGCTACACCTTC; clone size: few; D gene: .; V gene: TRBV3-1; J gene: TRBJ1-2
CDR3 protein: CASSPSGEDNYGYTF; CDR3 DNA: TGCGCCAGCAGCCCCTCGGGAGAGGATAACTATGGCTACACCTTC; clone size: .; D gene: .; V gene: TRBV4-1; J gene: TRBJ1-2
CDR3 protein: CSASVVDPVVGYTF; CDR3 DNA: TGCAGTGCTAGTGTCGTCGATCCTGTGGTAGGCTACACCTTC; clone size: .; D gene: .; V gene: TRBV20-1; J gene: TRBJ1-2
CDR3 protein: CASSKLTGRANEQFF; CDR3 DNA: TGTGCCAGCAGTAAGCTGACGGGGAGGGCTAATGAGCAGTTCTTC; clone size: few; D gene: TRBD2; V gene: TRBV12-3/TRBV12-4; J gene: TRBJ2-1
CDR3 protein: CASSPIGSPSYNEQFF; CDR3 DNA: TGTGCCAGCAGCCCCATCGGGAGCCCCTCCTACAATGAGCAGTTCTTC; clone size: .; D gene: .; V gene: TRBV7-2; J gene: TRBJ2-1
CDR3 protein: CASSHGLAGVSYEQYF; CDR3 DNA: TGCGCCAGCAGCCATGGACTAGCGGGAGTGTCCTACGAGCAGTACTTC; clone size: few; D gene: TRBD2; V gene: TRBV5-1; J gene: TRBJ2-7
CDR3 protein: CARLTANTEAFF; CDR3 DNA: TGTGCCAGACTTACTGCGAACACTGAAGCTTTCTTT; clone size: .; D gene: .; V gene: TRBV2; J gene: TRBJ1-1
CDR3 protein: CASSLMRETQDF; CDR3 DNA: TGTGCCAGCAGCTTAATGCGAGAGACCCAGGACTTC; clone size: .; D gene: .; V gene: TRBV7-2; J gene: TRBJ2-4
CDR3 protein: CAWSNGDYSNQPQHF; CDR3 DNA: TGTGCCTGGAGTAATGGGGATTATAGCAATCAGCCCCAGCATTTT; clone size: .; D gene: .; V gene: TRBV30; J gene: TRBJ1-5
CDR3 protein: CASSLARNSYNSPLHF; CDR3 DNA: TGTGCCAGCAGCTTAGCCAGGAATTCCTATAATTCACCCCTCCACTTT; clone size: once; D gene: .; V gene: TRBV7-8; J gene: TRBJ1-6
CDR3 protein: CASSLAPSGGARDTQYF; CDR3 DNA: TGTGCCAGCAGCTTAGCGCCAAGCGGGGGGGCCAGAGATACGCAGTATTTT; clone size: many; D gene: TRBD2; V gene: TRBV7-2; J gene: TRBJ2-3
CDR3 protein: CASSFGRSHQPQHF; CDR3 DNA: TGTGCCAGCAGTTTCGGCAGGTCGCATCAGCCCCAGCATTTT; clone size: .; D gene: .; V gene: TRBV12-3/TRBV12-4; J gene: TRBJ1-5
CDR3 protein: CATSRDLARPSYNEQFF; CDR3 DNA: TGTGCCACCAGCAGAGATCTTGCTAGACCTTCCTACAATGAGCAGTTCTTC; clone size: .; D gene: .; V gene: TRBV15; J gene: TRBJ2-1
CDR3 protein: CASGLIRAFGTSTDTQYF; CDR3 DNA: TGTGCTAGTGGTTTGATACGCGCCTTCGGGACATCCACAGATACGCAGTATTTT; clone size: .; D gene: .; V gene: TRBV12-5; J gene: TRBJ2-3
CDR3 protein: CASGLTGANVLTF; CDR3 DNA: TGTGCTAGTGGTTTGACTGGGGCCAACGTCCTGACTTTC; clone size: many; D gene: .; V gene: TRBV12-5; J gene: TRBJ2-6
CDR3 protein: CASSLGAIDGYTF; CDR3 DNA: TGTGCCAGCAGCTTAGGCGCCATTGATGGCTACACCTTC; clone size: .; D gene: .; V gene: TRBV12-3/TRBV12-4; J gene: TRBJ1-2
CDR3 protein: CASTPWVSYEQYF; CDR3 DNA: TGTGCCAGCACCCCGTGGGTTTCCTATGAGCAGTACTTC; clone size: .; D gene: .; V gene: TRBV7-2; J gene: TRBJ2-7
CDR3 protein: CATSRWDRGAYGYTF; CDR3 DNA: TGTGCCACCAGCAGATGGGACAGGGGGGCCTATGGCTACACCTTC; clone size: .; D gene: TRBD1; V gene: TRBV15; J gene: TRBJ1-2
CDR3 protein: CASSLGGSVRNNSPLHF; CDR3 DNA: TGTGCCAGCAGCTTAGGTGGCTCGGTGCGGAATAATTCACCCCTCCACTTT; clone size: .; D gene: .; V gene: TRBV7-2; J gene: TRBJ1-6
CDR3 protein: CASSLWSGTNSYEQYF; CDR3 DNA: TGTGCCAGCAGTTTATGGTCCGGGACGAATAGCTACGAGCAGTACTTC; clone size: few; D gene: .; V gene: TRBV12-3/TRBV12-4; J gene: TRBJ2-7